This T cell receptor (beta chain) was documented in a study of blood T cell repertoires in COVID-19. Turning to the study itself: The United States, Italy and Spain were the sources of the acute and convalescent COVID-19 samples.

The method was immunoSEQ multiplex PCR; TCRdb's version includes in-frame clones alone and lacks a portion of them. The sample has a few hundred thousand clones; about 90% are singletons. Donors in Cohort 3 who had recovered were those with two negative PCRs, healthcare professional clearance, or resolution of their symptoms. V lost 4 bases to trimming and J lost 7 bases, with 11 bases between them. The CDR3 totals 13 residues. Looked up from germline, CDR1 is SGHDT and CDR2 is YYEEEE. Specimen: PBMCs or T cells enriched from blood (not recorded which). The chain recombines TRBV5-6 with TRBJ1-4; D not certain. The sequence came from a man aged 18-30 years who had recovered from COVID-19. As DNA, the CDR3 is TGTGCCAGCAGCCAAAACCAGGTTGAAAAACTGTTTTTT. Amino acid sequence: CASSQNQVEKLFF. Together with reference TRBV5-6 and TRBJ1-4, the CDR3 gives the full variable domain: DAGVTQSPTHLIKTRGQQVTLRCSPKSGHDTVSWYQQALGQGPQFIFQYYEEEERQRGNFPDRFSGHQFPNYSSELNVNALLLGDSALYLCASSQNQVEKLFFGSGTQLSVL.